The 16 T cell receptor beta chains presented below share a single source sample, sequenced in a study of cytomegalovirus exposure and HLA in healthy donors (dated by TCRdb to the late 2010s). The library was generated by the immunoSEQ multiplex PCR assay. For the multiplex PCR, a mixture combining 60 forward primers for TCR Vbeta segments and 13 reverse primers for TCR Jbeta segments was used. TCRdb stores this immuneACCESS table with in-frame sequences only. Part of the clones is absent; in the studies checked, under half of the shortfall reflects unresolved V genes, and no reason is known for the rest. The sample data list over 200,000 clones, and around 85% of these were observed just once. Together, the top ten hold around 1.2% of the sample. The sequencing sample was made of PBMCs. The receptor source for this set is a human donor in good health.

This clone was found once. The chain combines TRBV5-1 with TRBJ2-5, with a possible D match to TRBD1 (5 bases). The germline CDR1 and CDR2 sequences are SGHRS and YFSETQ. Trimming pared 0 bases from V and 5 bases from J, leaving 11 bases between. This CDR3 comprises 14 residues. The CDR3 here is CASSLAGFDETQYF. The CDR3 nucleotides are TGCGCCAGCAGCTTGGCAGGGTTCGACGAGACCCAGTACTTC. The full variable domain, in which reference TRBV5-1 and TRBJ2-5 provide the parts outside the CDR3, is KAGVTQTPRYLIKTRGQQVTLSCSPISGHRSVSWYQQTPGQGLQFLFEYFSETQRNKGNFPGRFSGRQFSNSRSEMNVSTLELGDSALYLCASSLAGFDETQYFGPGTRLLVL.

The V call is TRBV5-1, the J call TRBJ2-5, with a possible D match to TRBD2 (5 bases). Between the trimmed V and J ends, which lost 2 bases and 4 bases, there was a span of 15 bases. CDR3 size: 15 residues. Germline V CDR1 and CDR2: SGHRS, YFSETQ. This chain's CDR3 is CASSFGSREAETQYF. CDR3 sequence (DNA): TGCGCCAGCAGCTTTGGGTCCCGGGAAGCAGAGACCCAGTACTTC.

This chain joins TRBV27 and TRBJ2-4; TRBD2 aligns across 7 bases. The V segment lost 5 bases and the J segment 0 bases; nucleotides outside the gene matches: 7. The CDR3 runs to 16 residues. Germline values: CDR1 MNHEY, CDR2 SMNVEV (reference sequence). CDR3 residues: CASSPAGDLAKNIQYF. DNA of the CDR3: TGTGCCAGCAGTCCCGCGGGGGATCTAGCCAAAAACATTCAGTACTTC.

The chain uses TRBV28 and TRBJ1-3; tentative D call: TRBD1 (6 bases). CDR1 MDHEN and CDR2 SYDVKM come from the germline V gene. V was cut by 6 bases and J by 0 bases, with 18 bases left in between. The CDR3 covers 17 residues. CDR3 amino acids: CASSTNEGDLSGNTIYF. DNA for the CDR3: TGTGCCAGCAGCACAAACGAGGGGGACCTCTCTGGAAACACCATATATTTT.

This clone was counted only a few times. The chain uses TRBV30 and TRBJ2-2; maybe TRBD2 (5 bases). The V gene lost 2 bases and the J gene lost 3 bases, with 13 bases spanning the gap. The CDR3 spans 15 residues. Germline V lookup: CDR1 GTSNPN, CDR2 SVGIG (reference sequence). The CDR3 loop is CAWSPGGGYTGELFF. The CDR3 nucleotides read TGTGCCTGGAGTCCCGGTGGAGGCTACACCGGGGAGCTGTTTTTT.

The rearrangement links TRBV4-1 to TRBJ2-5; D is possibly TRBD2 (6 bases). The CDR3 is made up of 16 amino acids. Germline loops: CDR1 MGHRA, CDR2 YSYEKL. The V end lost 3 bases, the J end lost 2 bases, and 16 bases lay between the germline ends. CDR3 residues: CASSQKRGGAQETQYF. The DNA for the CDR3 is TGCGCCAGCAGCCAGAAACGGGGAGGAGCGCAAGAGACCCAGTACTTC.

The chain couples TRBV11-2 to TRBJ2-7; D perhaps matches TRBD1 (6 bases). V was shortened by 5 bases and J by 0 bases, with 17 bases between the two germline ends. The germline V gene encodes CDR1 SGHAT and CDR2 FQNNGV. This CDR3 comprises 16 residues. The chain's CDR3 is CASSQGGGRNSYEQYF. In DNA, the CDR3 is TGTGCCAGCAGCCAAGGTGGGGGCAGGAACTCCTACGAGCAGTACTTC.

The chain uses TRBV6-1 and TRBJ2-1; D remains ambiguous. The germline V gene has CDR1 MNHNS and CDR2 SASEGT. The CDR3 is 14 residues long. The V end lost 3 bases, the J end lost 0 bases, and 6 bases lay between the germline ends. The chain's CDR3 is CASSDSFSYNEQFF. CDR3 DNA sequence: TGTGCCAGCAGTGATTCCTTCTCCTACAATGAGCAGTTCTTC.

The V call is TRBV6-1, the J call TRBJ1-1, with TRBD1 matching 9 bases. This CDR3 has 15 residues. The germline V gene encodes CDR1 MNHNS and CDR2 SASEGT. V trimming: 5 bases; J trimming: 4 bases; junction bases outside the gene matches: 8. In DNA form, the CDR3 reads TGTGCCAGCAGTCCGGGACAGGGTTACTTCACTGAAGCTTTCTTT. Protein product: CASSPGQGYFTEAFF.

This chain connects TRBV5-4 to TRBJ1-2, with D possibly matching TRBD1 (6 bases). Germline CDR1 and CDR2: SGHNT and YYREEE (reference sequence). This CDR3 comprises 13 residues. V lost 0 bases, J lost 4 bases, and 7 bases lay in between. CDR3 nucleotide sequence: TGTGCCAGCAGCTTGGAAGGGGGCTATGGCTACACCTTC. The encoded protein is CASSLEGGYGYTF.

This clone was detected only once. CDR3: CASSPTGATSYGEQFF. The CDR3 nucleotides read TGTGCCAGCAGCCCTACGGGAGCGACTAGTTACGGTGAGCAGTTCTTC. The chain couples TRBV13 to TRBJ2-1; TRBD2 might be the D (6 bases). The CDR3 loop spans 16 amino acids. V lost 5 bases, J lost 9 bases, and 23 bases lay in between. Germline CDR1 and CDR2: PRHDT and FYEKMQ (reference sequence).

In its sample, this clone was seen a few times. The V call is TRBV25-1, the J call TRBJ1-2, with 7 bases matching TRBD1. Germline-derived CDR1 and CDR2 are MGHDK and SYGVNS. The CDR3 sequence is 12 residues long. Trimming at V came to 7 bases and at J to 8 bases, leaving 7 bases not matched to a gene. The CDR3 DNA follows: TGTGCCAGCAACGAGGGGGCCCTCGGCTACACCTTC. The encoded protein is CASNEGALGYTF.

A single count supports this clone. The chain recombines TRBV27 with TRBJ2-7, with TRBD1 matching over 8 bases. Per the germline V gene, CDR1 is MNHEY and CDR2 is SMNVEV (reference sequence). The CDR3 has 15 residues. V gave up 7 bases and J gave up 6 bases; unmatched junction bases: 14. The CDR3 reads CASKSHSDRVLEQYF. CDR3 sequence (DNA): TGTGCCAGCAAGTCCCATTCGGACAGGGTACTCGAGCAGTACTTC.

The rearrangement uses TRBV6-5 and TRBJ2-2; 11 bases agree with TRBD1. V was pared by 3 bases and J by 9 bases, with 9 bases of the junction left unmatched. CDR1 and CDR2 (germline): MNHEY, SVGAGI. CDR3 size: 16 residues. In DNA, the CDR3 is TGTGCCAGCAGTTATCTCGGGACAGGGGGAAACCGGGAGCTGTTTTTT. This sequence encodes CASSYLGTGGNRELFF.

J is TRBJ2-7 and V is TRBV9; D call uncertain. In germline, CDR1 is SGDLS, CDR2 YYNGEE. Trimming took off 0 bases at V and 2 bases at J, with 12 bases between the two ends. The CDR3 length is 15 residues. This chain's CDR3 is CASSVGSSATYEQYF. CDR3 in DNA: TGTGCCAGCAGCGTAGGATCCAGCGCCACCTACGAGCAGTACTTC.

The V gene is TRBV5-1, the J gene TRBJ2-1; 13 bases fit TRBD2. After removal of 4 bases from V and 12 bases from J, the junction contained 7 bases not matched to a gene. This CDR3 has 14 residues. Germline V gene data show CDR1 as SGHRS and CDR2 as YFSETQ. CDR3 bases: TGCGCCAGCAGCCAGACTAGCGGGAGGTTCGGGCAGTTCTTC. Its protein product is CASSQTSGRFGQFF.